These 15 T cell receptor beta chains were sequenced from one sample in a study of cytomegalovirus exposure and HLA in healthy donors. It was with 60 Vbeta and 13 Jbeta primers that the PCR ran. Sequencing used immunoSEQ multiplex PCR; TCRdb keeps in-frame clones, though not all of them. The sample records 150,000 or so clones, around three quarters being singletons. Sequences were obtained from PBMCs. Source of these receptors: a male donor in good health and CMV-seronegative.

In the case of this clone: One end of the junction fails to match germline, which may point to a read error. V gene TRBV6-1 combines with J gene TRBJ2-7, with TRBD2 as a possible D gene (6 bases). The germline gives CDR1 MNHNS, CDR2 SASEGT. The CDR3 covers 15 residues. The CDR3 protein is CASSPQGQGLYERYF. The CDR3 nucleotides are TGTGCCAGCAGCCCCCAAGGGCAGGGACTCTACGAGCGGTACTTC.

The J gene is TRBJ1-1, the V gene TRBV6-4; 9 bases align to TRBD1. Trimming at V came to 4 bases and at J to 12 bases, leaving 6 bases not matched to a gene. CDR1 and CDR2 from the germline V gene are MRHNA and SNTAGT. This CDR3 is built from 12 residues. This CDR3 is CASSAGTGTTFF. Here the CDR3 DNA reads TGTGCCAGCAGTGCCGGGACAGGGACAACTTTCTTT.

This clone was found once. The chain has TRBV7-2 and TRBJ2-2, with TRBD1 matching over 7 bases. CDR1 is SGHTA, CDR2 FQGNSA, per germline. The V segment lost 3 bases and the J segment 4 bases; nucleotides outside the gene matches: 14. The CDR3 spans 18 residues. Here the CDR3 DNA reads TGTGCCAGCAGCTTTAAGGGGGCGAGGATTGTAAGCACCGGGGAGCTGTTTTTT. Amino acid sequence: CASSFKGARIVSTGELFF.

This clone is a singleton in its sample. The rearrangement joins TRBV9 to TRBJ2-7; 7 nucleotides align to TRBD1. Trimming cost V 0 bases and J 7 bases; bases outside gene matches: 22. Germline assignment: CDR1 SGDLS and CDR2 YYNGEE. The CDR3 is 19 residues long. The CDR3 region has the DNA TGTGCCAGCAGCGTAGGGCAGGCAGGAGCGTCTCGATCAGGGGGTGAGCAGTACTTC. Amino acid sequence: CASSVGQAGASRSGGEQYF.

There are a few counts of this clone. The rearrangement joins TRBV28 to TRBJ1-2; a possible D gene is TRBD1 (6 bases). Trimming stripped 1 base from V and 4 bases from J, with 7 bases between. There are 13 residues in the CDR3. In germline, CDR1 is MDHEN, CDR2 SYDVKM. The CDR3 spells CASSLSQGYGYTF. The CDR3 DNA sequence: TGTGCCAGCAGTTTATCACAGGGCTATGGCTACACCTTC.

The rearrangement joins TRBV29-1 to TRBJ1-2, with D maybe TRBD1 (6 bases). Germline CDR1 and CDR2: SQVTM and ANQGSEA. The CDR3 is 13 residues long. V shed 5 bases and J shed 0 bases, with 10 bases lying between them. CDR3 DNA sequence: TGCAGCGTTCGGGGACACTCTAACTATGGCTACACCTTC. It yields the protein CSVRGHSNYGYTF.

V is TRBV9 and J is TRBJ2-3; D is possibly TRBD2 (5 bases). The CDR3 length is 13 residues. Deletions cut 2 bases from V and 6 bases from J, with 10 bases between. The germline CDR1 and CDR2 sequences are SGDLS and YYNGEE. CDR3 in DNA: TGTGCCAGCAGCGTCTGGACTCGGGATACGCAGTATTTT. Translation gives CASSVWTRDTQYF.

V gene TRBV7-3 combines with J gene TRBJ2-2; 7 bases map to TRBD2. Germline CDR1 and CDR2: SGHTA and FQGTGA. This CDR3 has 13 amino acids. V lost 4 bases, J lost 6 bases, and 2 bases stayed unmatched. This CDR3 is CASSSGLPGELFF. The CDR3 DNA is TGTGCCAGCAGCTCGGGACTACCCGGGGAGCTGTTTTTT. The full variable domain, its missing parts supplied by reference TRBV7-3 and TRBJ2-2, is GAGVSQTPSNKVTEKGKYVELRCDPISGHTALYWYRQSLGQGPEFLIYFQGTGAADDSGLPNDRFFAVRPEGSVSTLKIQRTERGDSAVYLCASSSGLPGELFFGEGSRLTVL.

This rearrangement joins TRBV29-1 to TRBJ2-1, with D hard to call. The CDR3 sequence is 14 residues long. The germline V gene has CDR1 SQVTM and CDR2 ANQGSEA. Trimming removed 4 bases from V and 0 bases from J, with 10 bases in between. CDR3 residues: CSVAIPSSYNEQFF. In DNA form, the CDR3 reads TGCAGCGTTGCGATTCCGAGCTCCTACAATGAGCAGTTCTTC.

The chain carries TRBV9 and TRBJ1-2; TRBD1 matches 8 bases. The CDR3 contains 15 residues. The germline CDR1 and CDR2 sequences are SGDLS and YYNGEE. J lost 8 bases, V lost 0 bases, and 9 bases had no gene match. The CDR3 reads CASSVGGQGSSGYTF. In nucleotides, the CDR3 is TGTGCCAGCAGCGTAGGAGGACAGGGATCGTCAGGCTACACCTTC.

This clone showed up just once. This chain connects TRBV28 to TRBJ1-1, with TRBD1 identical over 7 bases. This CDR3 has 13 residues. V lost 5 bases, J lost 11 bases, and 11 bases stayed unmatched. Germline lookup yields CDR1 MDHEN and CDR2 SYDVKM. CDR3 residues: CASSEGTALEAFF. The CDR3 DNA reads TGTGCCAGCAGTGAGGGGACAGCATTAGAGGCTTTCTTT.

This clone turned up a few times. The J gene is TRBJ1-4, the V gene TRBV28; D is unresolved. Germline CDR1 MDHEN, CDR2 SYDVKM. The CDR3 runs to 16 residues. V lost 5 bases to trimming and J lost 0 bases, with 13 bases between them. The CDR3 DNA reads TGTGCCAGCAGTCCACGGAGTGGAGCAACTAATGAAAAACTGTTTTTT. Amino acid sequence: CASSPRSGATNEKLFF.

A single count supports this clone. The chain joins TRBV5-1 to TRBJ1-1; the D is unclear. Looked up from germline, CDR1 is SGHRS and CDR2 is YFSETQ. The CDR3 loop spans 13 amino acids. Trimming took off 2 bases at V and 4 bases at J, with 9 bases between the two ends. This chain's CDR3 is CASSLTISTEAFF. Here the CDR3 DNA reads TGCGCCAGCAGCTTAACGATCAGCACTGAAGCTTTCTTT.

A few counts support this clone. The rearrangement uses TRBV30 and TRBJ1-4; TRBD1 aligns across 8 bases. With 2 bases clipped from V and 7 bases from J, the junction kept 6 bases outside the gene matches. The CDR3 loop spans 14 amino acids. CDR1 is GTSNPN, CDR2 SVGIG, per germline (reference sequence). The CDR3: CAWSSQGASEKLFF. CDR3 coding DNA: TGTGCCTGGAGTAGCCAGGGGGCAAGTGAAAAACTGTTTTTT.

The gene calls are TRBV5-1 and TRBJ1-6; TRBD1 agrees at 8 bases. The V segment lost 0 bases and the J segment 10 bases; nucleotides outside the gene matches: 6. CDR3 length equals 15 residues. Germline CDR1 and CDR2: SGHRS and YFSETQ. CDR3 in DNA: TGCGCCAGCAGCTTGGGAACCCGGACAGGGTCACCCCTCCACTTT. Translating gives CASSLGTRTGSPLHF.